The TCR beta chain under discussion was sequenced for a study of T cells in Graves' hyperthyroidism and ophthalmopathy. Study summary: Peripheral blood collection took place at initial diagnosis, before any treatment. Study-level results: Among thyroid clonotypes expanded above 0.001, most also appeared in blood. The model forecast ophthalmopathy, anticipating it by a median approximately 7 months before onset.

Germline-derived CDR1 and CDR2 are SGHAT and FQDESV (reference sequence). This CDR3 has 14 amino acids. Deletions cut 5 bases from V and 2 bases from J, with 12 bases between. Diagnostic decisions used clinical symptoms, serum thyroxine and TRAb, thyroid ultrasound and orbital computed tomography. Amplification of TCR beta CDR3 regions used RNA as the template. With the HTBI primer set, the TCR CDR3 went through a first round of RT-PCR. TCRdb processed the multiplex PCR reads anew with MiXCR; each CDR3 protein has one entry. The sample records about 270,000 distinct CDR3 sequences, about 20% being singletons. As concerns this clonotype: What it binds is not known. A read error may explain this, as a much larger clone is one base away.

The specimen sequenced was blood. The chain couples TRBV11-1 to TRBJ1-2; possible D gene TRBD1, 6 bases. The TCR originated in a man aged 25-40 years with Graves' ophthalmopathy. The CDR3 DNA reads TGTGCCAGCAGCCAATTAGGGGGAAACTATGGCTACACCTTC. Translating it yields CASSQLGGNYGYTF.